The 7 T cell receptor beta chains given below trace back to one sample, sequenced in a study of blood T cell repertoires in COVID-19. The protocol was immunoSEQ multiplex PCR, while the TCRdb copy is restricted to in-frame clones and leaves out a portion. The sample holds some 50,000 clones; roughly 80% are singletons and the top ten take 2% to 3%. Sequencing was carried out using peripheral blood. Receptors were obtained from a man aged 45 to 65 with acute or convalescent COVID-19.

V is TRBV18 and J is TRBJ2-1; D unresolved. CDR3 size: 11 residues. Germline V CDR1 and CDR2: KGHSH, LQKENI. V gave up 3 bases and J gave up 10 bases, with 7 bases separating them. The CDR3: CASSPQAEQFF. Here the CDR3 DNA reads TGTGCCAGCTCACCCCAGGCAGAGCAGTTCTTC.

The chain carries TRBV9 and TRBJ2-1; 12 bases are a match to TRBD2. CDR3 length: 19 residues. The V and J ends lost 0 bases and 0 bases, in that order; junction bases with no gene match: 7. CDR1 is SGDLS, CDR2 YYNGEE, per germline. As DNA, the CDR3 is TGTGCCAGCAGCGTAGTAGGAGGGACTAGCGGGCCCTCCTACAATGAGCAGTTCTTC. Amino acid sequence: CASSVVGGTSGPSYNEQFF.

The CDR3 nucleotides read TGTGCCAGTAGTATCACTCGGACAGGGGGCGCAGATACGCAGTATTTT. The encoded protein is CASSITRTGGADTQYF. The chain employs TRBV19 and TRBJ2-3, with TRBD1 identical over 11 bases. The germline gives CDR1 LNHDA, CDR2 SQIVND (reference sequence). The V segment lost 3 bases and the J segment 4 bases; nucleotides outside the gene matches: 6. The CDR3 runs to 16 residues.

V usage is TRBV7-9 and J usage is TRBJ2-2, with no clear D. This CDR3 comprises 17 residues. Per germline, CDR1 SEHNR and CDR2 FQNEAQ (reference sequence). V gave up 1 base and J gave up 2 bases, with 14 bases separating them. Written as DNA, the CDR3 is TGTGCCAGCAGCTTAGGGATTGGCGGAATAAACACCGGGGAGCTGTTTTTT. This codes for CASSLGIGGINTGELFF.

This clone has only a few counts. CDR3 in amino acids: CASSMVEAEAFF. CDR3 DNA sequence: TGTGCCAGTAGTATGGTAGAAGCTGAAGCTTTCTTT. The V gene is TRBV19, the J gene TRBJ1-1; D uncertain. The germline V and J ends were trimmed by 3 bases and 6 bases, with 8 bases remaining between them. The CDR3 consists of 12 residues. The germline V gene has CDR1 LNHDA and CDR2 SQIVND (reference sequence).

CDR3 sequence reads: CASSPRLGAYNEQFF. In DNA form, the CDR3 reads TGTGCCAGCAGCCCTAGGTTAGGGGCCTACAATGAGCAGTTCTTC. The chain recombines TRBV2 with TRBJ2-1; D might be TRBD1 (5 bases). Germline CDR1 SNHLY, CDR2 FYNNEI. CDR3 length equals 15 residues. Trimming took off 6 bases at V and 2 bases at J, with 14 bases between the two ends.

V gene TRBV5-1 combines with J gene TRBJ1-1; a possible D gene is TRBD1 (5 bases). Germline V lookup: CDR1 SGHRS, CDR2 YFSETQ. V was pared by 3 bases and J by 3 bases, with 12 bases between. The CDR3 covers 14 residues. DNA of the CDR3: TGCGCCAGCAGCTCCGACAGAGTCTACACTGAAGCTTTCTTT. Protein sequence: CASSSDRVYTEAFF.